This is a list of T cell receptor beta chains from one sample in a study of cytomegalovirus exposure and HLA in healthy donors. TCRdb's copy holds only in-frame clones and misses some; the assay was immunoSEQ multiplex PCR. The sample holds 130,000 or so clones, 89% seen once. Specimen: PBMCs. Receptors originate from a man aged 25-45 years in good health and CMV-seronegative. CDR3s include the opening cysteine and the closing phenylalanine or tryptophan. D genes are given only for firm matches. Clone size is shown for a subset of rows, as once, few, many or a class of expanded clone.

TRBD1	-	TRBJ1-2	TRBV7-2	CASSPQGQILNYGYTF	TGTGCCAGCAGCCCCCAGGGACAGATCTTAAACTATGGCTACACCTTC
-	-	TRBJ2-7	TRBV5-6	CASSYRSSYEQYF	TGTGCCAGCAGCTACAGGAGCTCCTACGAGCAGTACTTC
TRBD1	many	TRBJ2-3	TRBV6-4	CASSGTGGADTQYF	TGTGCCAGCTCCGGGACAGGGGGGGCAGATACGCAGTATTTT
-	-	TRBJ1-1	TRBV4-1	CASSQDRLEEGVGTEAFF	TGCGCCAGCAGCCAAGATAGGTTAGAGGAAGGGGTGGGCACTGAAGCTTTCTTT
-	-	TRBJ1-1	TRBV6-6	CASSGLLYTEAFF	TGTGCCAGCAGTGGCTTGCTGTACACTGAAGCTTTCTTT
-	few	TRBJ2-7	TRBV11-2	CASSWDGGYEQYF	TGTGCCAGCAGCTGGGACGGGGGCTACGAGCAGTACTTC
-	-	TRBJ1-1	TRBV29-1	CSVARGTEAFF	TGCAGCGTGGCCAGGGGCACTGAAGCTTTCTTT
-	-	TRBJ2-7	TRBV15	CATSTSAISYEQYF	TGTGCCACCAGCACTAGTGCTATCTCCTACGAGCAGTACTTC
TRBD1	-	TRBJ1-4	TRBV2	CASNLQGVGDEKLFF	TGTGCCAGCAATCTACAGGGGGTAGGGGATGAAAAACTGTTTTTT
-	-	TRBJ1-2	TRBV7-8	CASSSLLGVRSYGYTF	TGTGCCAGCAGCTCTCTGTTAGGGGTAAGGAGCTATGGCTACACCTTC
TRBD1	-	TRBJ1-2	TRBV11-2	CASSPGQGTVYGYTF	TGTGCCAGCAGCCCGGGACAGGGGACGGTCTATGGCTACACCTTC
TRBD2	-	TRBJ2-7	TRBV7-2	CASSLVASGGNEQYF	TGTGCCAGCAGCTTAGTGGCTAGCGGGGGAAACGAGCAGTACTTC
-	-	TRBJ2-7	TRBV6-5	CASSYAAQGRWEQYF	TGTGCCAGCAGTTACGCTGCCCAGGGCCGGTGGGAGCAGTACTTC
-	-	TRBJ1-5	TRBV28	CASSSDQPQHF	TGTGCCAGCAGTTCAGATCAGCCCCAGCATTTT
TRBD1	-	TRBJ1-1	TRBV5-4	CASSEGQGVVNTEAFF	TGTGCCAGCAGCGAGGGACAGGGAGTTGTGAACACTGAAGCTTTCTTT
-	-	TRBJ1-6	TRBV6-1	CASSDRNNSPLHF	TGTGCCAGCAGCGACAGGAATAATTCACCCCTCCACTTT
TRBD1	few	TRBJ1-6	TRBV27	CATGTGGGSPLHF	TGTGCCACTGGGACAGGGGGCGGATCACCCCTCCACTTT
TRBD1	once	TRBJ1-1	TRBV18	CASSPGQGSDTEAFF	TGTGCCAGCTCACCAGGACAGGGGTCGGACACTGAAGCTTTCTTT
-	-	TRBJ2-1	TRBV5-1	CASSPYSAGIDYNEQFF	TGCGCCAGCAGCCCCTATTCAGCAGGGATCGACTACAATGAGCAGTTCTTC
-	-	TRBJ2-5	TRBV6-5	CASRRERVVQETQYF	TGTGCCAGCCGAAGAGAGAGGGTCGTTCAAGAGACCCAGTACTTC
-	-	TRBJ1-6	TRBV18	CASSPESYNSPLHF	TGTGCCAGCTCACCGGAGAGCTATAATTCACCCCTCCACTTT
-	-	TRBJ2-7	TRBV2	CASSAQDSYEQYF	TGTGCCAGCAGTGCACAGGACTCCTACGAGCAGTACTTC
TRBD1	-	TRBJ2-2	TRBV10-3	CAISGRRGPGELFF	TGTGCCATCAGTGGTCGCAGGGGGCCCGGGGAGCTGTTTTTT
-	-	TRBJ2-2	TRBV7-2	CASSGRPTGELFF	TGTGCCAGCAGTGGGAGACCCACCGGGGAGCTGTTTTTT
-	-	TRBJ1-5	TRBV5-1	CASSEGTNYQPQHF	TGCGCCAGCAGCGAAGGGACAAATTATCAGCCCCAGCATTTT
-	-	TRBJ1-1	TRBV6-6	CASSYMGVGATEAFF	TGTGCCAGCAGTTACATGGGCGTTGGTGCCACTGAAGCTTTCTTT
TRBD1	once	TRBJ1-2	TRBV2	CASSEVETGVSYGYTF	TGTGCCAGCAGTGAAGTAGAGACAGGGGTGTCCTATGGCTACACCTTC
TRBD1	-	TRBJ1-6	TRBV5-6	CASSFAGTGPPLHF	TGTGCCAGCAGTTTCGCCGGGACAGGGCCACCCCTCCACTTT
TRBD1	few	TRBJ1-2	TRBV6-4	CASSDSWDREVYGYTF	TGTGCCAGCAGTGACTCTTGGGACAGGGAGGTCTATGGCTACACCTTC
-	-	TRBJ1-1	TRBV29-1	CSVEDLSSNTEAFF	TGCAGCGTTGAAGATTTGAGCTCCAACACTGAAGCTTTCTTT
TRBD1	-	TRBJ1-6	TRBV4-2	CASSQDDRGHSPLHF	TGTGCCAGCAGCCAAGATGACAGGGGGCATTCACCCCTCCACTTT
TRBD2	-	TRBJ2-2	TRBV9	CASTAGERRGELFF	TGTGCCAGTACCGCGGGGGAACGCCGCGGGGAGCTGTTTTTT
TRBD1	-	TRBJ2-1	TRBV6-5	CATATGTAHNEQFF	TGTGCCACGGCGACCGGGACAGCCCACAATGAGCAGTTCTTC
TRBD1	once	TRBJ1-4	TRBV6-6	CASRRTGDAEKLFF	TGTGCCAGCAGGAGGACAGGGGACGCTGAAAAACTGTTTTTT
-	-	TRBJ2-1	TRBV10-3	CATIPRDTTYNEQFF	TGTGCCACTATTCCCCGGGACACCACCTACAATGAGCAGTTCTTC
-	-	TRBJ1-2	TRBV12-5	CASTPGNYGYTF	TGTGCTAGTACCCCGGGAAACTATGGCTACACCTTC